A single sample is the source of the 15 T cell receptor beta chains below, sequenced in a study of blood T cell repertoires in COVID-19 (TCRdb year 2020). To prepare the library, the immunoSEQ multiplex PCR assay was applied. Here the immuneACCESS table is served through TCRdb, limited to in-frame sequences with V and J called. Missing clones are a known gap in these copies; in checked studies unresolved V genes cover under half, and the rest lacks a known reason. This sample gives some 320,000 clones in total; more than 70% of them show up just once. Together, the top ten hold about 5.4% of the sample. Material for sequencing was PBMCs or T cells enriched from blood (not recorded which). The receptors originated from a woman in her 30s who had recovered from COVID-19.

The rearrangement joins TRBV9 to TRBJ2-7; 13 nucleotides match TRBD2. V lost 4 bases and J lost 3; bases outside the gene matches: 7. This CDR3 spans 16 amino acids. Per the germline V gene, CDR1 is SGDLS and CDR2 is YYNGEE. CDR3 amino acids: CASSPSGLAGVYEQYF. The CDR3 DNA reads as TGTGCCAGCAGCCCCTCCGGACTAGCGGGGGTCTACGAGCAGTACTTC.

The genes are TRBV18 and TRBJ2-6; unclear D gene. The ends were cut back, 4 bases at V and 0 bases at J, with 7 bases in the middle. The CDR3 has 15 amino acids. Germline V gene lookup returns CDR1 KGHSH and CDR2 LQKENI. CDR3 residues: CASSLRGSGANVLTF. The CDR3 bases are TGTGCCAGCTCACTTCGCGGCTCTGGGGCCAACGTCCTGACTTTC. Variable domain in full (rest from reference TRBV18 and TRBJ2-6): NAGVMQNPRHLVRRRGQEARLRCSPMKGHSHVYWYRQLPEEGLKFMVYLQKENIIDESGMPKERFSAEFPKEGPSILRIQQVVRGDSAAYFCASSLRGSGANVLTFGAGSRLTVL.

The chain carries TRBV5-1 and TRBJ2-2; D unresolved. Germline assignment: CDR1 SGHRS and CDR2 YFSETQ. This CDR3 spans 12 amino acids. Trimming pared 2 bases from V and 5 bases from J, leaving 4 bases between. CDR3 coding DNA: TGCGCCAGCAGCTTCCCGACCGGGGAGCTGTTTTTT. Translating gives CASSFPTGELFF.

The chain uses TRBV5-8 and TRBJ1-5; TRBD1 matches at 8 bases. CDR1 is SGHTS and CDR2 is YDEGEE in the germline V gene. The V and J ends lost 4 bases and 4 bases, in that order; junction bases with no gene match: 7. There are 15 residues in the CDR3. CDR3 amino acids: CASSTRTGRNQPQHF. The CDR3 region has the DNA TGTGCCAGCAGCACCCGGACAGGGCGAAATCAGCCCCAGCATTTT.

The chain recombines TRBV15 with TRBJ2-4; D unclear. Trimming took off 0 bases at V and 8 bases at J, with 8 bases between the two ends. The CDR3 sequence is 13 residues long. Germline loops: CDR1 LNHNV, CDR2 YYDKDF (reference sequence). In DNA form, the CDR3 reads TGTGCCACCAGCAGAGATTCTACAGACATTCAGTACTTC. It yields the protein CATSRDSTDIQYF.

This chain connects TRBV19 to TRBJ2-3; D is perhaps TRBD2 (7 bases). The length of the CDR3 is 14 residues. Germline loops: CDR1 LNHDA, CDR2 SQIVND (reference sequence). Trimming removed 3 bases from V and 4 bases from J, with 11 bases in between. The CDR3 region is CASSIAGAADTQYF. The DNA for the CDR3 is TGTGCCAGTAGTATTGCGGGGGCTGCAGATACGCAGTATTTT.

In DNA form, the CDR3 reads TGTGCCAGCAGTATAACAGGAGGGGATCATGGCTACACCTTC. Translated, it gives CASSITGGDHGYTF. The chain has TRBV28 and TRBJ1-2, with D possibly being TRBD1 (5 bases). Trimming removed 5 bases from V and 6 bases from J, with 16 bases in between. This CDR3 comprises 14 residues. The germline gives CDR1 MDHEN, CDR2 SYDVKM.

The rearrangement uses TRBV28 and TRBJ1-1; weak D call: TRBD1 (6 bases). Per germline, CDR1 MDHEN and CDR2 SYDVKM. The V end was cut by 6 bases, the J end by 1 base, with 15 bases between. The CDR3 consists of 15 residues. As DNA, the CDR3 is TGTGCCAGCAGCAATCGAGCAGGGGCGAACACTGAAGCTTTCTTT. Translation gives CASSNRAGANTEAFF.

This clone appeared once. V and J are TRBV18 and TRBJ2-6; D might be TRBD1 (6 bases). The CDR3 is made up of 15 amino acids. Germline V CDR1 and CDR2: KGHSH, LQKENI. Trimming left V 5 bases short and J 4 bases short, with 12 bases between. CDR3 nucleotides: TGTGCCAGCTCAGATACAGGGAACGGGGCCAACGTCCTGACTTTC. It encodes CASSDTGNGANVLTF. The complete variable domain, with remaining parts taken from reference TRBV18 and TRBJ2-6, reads NAGVMQNPRHLVRRRGQEARLRCSPMKGHSHVYWYRQLPEEGLKFMVYLQKENIIDESGMPKERFSAEFPKEGPSILRIQQVVRGDSAAYFCASSDTGNGANVLTFGAGSRLTVL.

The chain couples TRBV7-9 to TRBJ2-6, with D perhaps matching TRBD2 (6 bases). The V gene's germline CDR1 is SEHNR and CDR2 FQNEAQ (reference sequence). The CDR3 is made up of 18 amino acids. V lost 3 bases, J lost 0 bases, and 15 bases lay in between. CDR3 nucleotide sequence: TGTGCCAGCAGCTTTAAAAAGGGAGGCCTCTCTGGGGCCAACGTCCTGACTTTC. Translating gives CASSFKKGGLSGANVLTF.

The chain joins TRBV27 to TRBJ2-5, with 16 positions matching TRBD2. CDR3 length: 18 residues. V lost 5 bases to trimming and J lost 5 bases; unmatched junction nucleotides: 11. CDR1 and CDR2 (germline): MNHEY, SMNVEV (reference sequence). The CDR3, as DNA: TGTGCCAGCAGTCCAAAGGGGACTAGCGGGGGGGCCCGGGAGACCCAGTACTTC. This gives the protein CASSPKGTSGGARETQYF.

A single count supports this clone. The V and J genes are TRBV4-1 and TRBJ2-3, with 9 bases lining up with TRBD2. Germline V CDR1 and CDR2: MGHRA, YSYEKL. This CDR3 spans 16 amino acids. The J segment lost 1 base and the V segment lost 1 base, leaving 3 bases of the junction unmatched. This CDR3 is CASSQVTSGRTDTQYF. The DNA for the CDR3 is TGCGCCAGCAGCCAAGTAACTAGCGGGCGCACAGATACGCAGTATTTT.

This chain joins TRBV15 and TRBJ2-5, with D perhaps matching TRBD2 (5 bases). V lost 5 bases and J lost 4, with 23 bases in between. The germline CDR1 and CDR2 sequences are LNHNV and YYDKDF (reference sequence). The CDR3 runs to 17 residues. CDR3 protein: CATSPPGKGPGGETQYF. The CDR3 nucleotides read TGTGCCACCAGCCCCCCCGGGAAGGGTCCAGGAGGAGAGACCCAGTACTTC.

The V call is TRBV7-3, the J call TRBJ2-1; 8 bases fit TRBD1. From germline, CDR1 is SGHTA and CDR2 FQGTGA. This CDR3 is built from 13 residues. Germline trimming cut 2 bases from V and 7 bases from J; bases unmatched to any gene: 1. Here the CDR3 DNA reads TGTGCCAGCAGCTTAGACAGGGGAAATGAGCAGTTCTTC. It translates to CASSLDRGNEQFF.

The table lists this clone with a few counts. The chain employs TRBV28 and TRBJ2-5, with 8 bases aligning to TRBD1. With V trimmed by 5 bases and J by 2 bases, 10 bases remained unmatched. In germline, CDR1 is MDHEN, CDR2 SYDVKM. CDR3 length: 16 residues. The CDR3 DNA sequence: TGTGCCAGCAGTCGCAAGGACAGGGTTGGTCAAGAGACCCAGTACTTC. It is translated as CASSRKDRVGQETQYF.